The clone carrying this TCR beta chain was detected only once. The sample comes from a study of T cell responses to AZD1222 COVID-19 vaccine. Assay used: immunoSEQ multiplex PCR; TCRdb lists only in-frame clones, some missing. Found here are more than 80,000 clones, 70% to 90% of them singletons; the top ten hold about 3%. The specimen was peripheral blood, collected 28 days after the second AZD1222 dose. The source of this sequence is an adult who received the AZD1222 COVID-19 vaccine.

CDR3 DNA sequence: TGTGCCAGCAGCCAACAGGGGTCTGGAAACACCATATATTTT. Protein: CASSQQGSGNTIYF. The J gene is TRBJ1-3, the V gene TRBV5-4; 7 bases map to TRBD1. J gave up 1 base and V 4 bases, and 2 bases lay outside the gene matches. Germline CDR1 reads SGHNT; CDR2 reads YYREEE (reference sequence). This CDR3 has 14 residues.